Below are 17 T cell receptor beta chains sequenced from a single sample in a study of chemoradiotherapy in HPV16-positive cancers. Sequencing was performed with immunoSEQ multiplex PCR; in TCRdb, only in-frame clones are kept and a portion is missing. The sample lists about 29,000 clones, about nine tenths occurring once. Sequences were derived from blood, sampled from a patient who underwent chemoradiotherapy. These receptor sequences come from a human donor with HPV-associated anogenital cancer.

The chain combines TRBV29-1 with TRBJ1-5, with D unresolved. Trimming removed 4 bases at V and 0 bases at J, with 7 bases between. Germline V gives CDR1 SQVTM, CDR2 ANQGSEA. This CDR3 has 13 residues. The CDR3 reads CSVAGHSNQPQHF. CDR3 nucleotides: TGCAGCGTTGCGGGCCATAGCAATCAGCCCCAGCATTTT.

This chain joins TRBV5-1 and TRBJ2-5, with TRBD2 matching 11 bases. Per germline, CDR1 SGHRS and CDR2 YFSETQ. There are 14 residues in the CDR3. The V and J ends lost 4 bases and 3 bases, in that order; junction bases with no gene match: 2. CDR3 in amino acids: CASSMTSGKETQYF. The CDR3 nucleotides are TGCGCCAGCAGCATGACTAGCGGGAAAGAGACCCAGTACTTC. The whole variable domain, remainder taken from reference TRBV5-1 and TRBJ2-5, is KAGVTQTPRYLIKTRGQQVTLSCSPISGHRSVSWYQQTPGQGLQFLFEYFSETQRNKGNFPGRFSGRQFSNSRSEMNVSTLELGDSALYLCASSMTSGKETQYFGPGTRLLVL.

The chain links TRBV11-3 to TRBJ2-1; tentative D call: TRBD1 (5 bases). Germline CDR1 is SGHNT and CDR2 is YENEEA. The ends were cut back, 5 bases at V and 7 bases at J, with 18 bases in the middle. CDR3 size: 15 residues. The CDR3: CASSAPATGRNEQFF. The CDR3 DNA is TGTGCCAGCAGCGCCCCGGCCACAGGTAGGAATGAGCAGTTCTTC.

V is TRBV7-6 and J is TRBJ1-2; 9 bases match TRBD1. Germline values: CDR1 SGHVS, CDR2 FNYEAQ. The length of the CDR3 is 17 residues. The junction had 6 bases not matched to a gene; V was cut back by 1 base and J by 0 bases. The CDR3 sequence is CASSLGDREFTNYGYTF. CDR3 nucleotide sequence: TGTGCCAGCAGCTTAGGGGACAGGGAGTTTACTAACTATGGCTACACCTTC.

This chain uses TRBV28 with TRBJ2-3; maybe TRBD1 (8 bases). With 5 bases removed from V and 6 bases from J, the gap between germline ends came to 15 bases. The CDR3 is made up of 14 amino acids. Looked up from germline, CDR1 is MDHEN and CDR2 is SYDVKM. The chain's CDR3 is CASSPAGTGDTQYF. In nucleotides, the CDR3 is TGTGCCAGCAGTCCAGCGGGGACAGGTGATACGCAGTATTTT.

V gene TRBV19 combines with J gene TRBJ1-1; D unresolved. V lost 5 bases, J lost 1 base, and 14 bases lay in between. The CDR3 totals 15 residues. Germline V lookup: CDR1 LNHDA, CDR2 SQIVND (reference sequence). In DNA form, the CDR3 reads TGTGCCAGTAGTCTCTCCGGGTATGGGAACACTGAAGCTTTCTTT. Residues: CASSLSGYGNTEAFF.

The chain carries TRBV27 and TRBJ1-2; TRBD1 matches at 8 bases. This CDR3 has 15 amino acids. V was clipped by 6 bases and J by 3 bases; unmatched bases: 9. Germline V gene data show CDR1 as MNHEY and CDR2 as SMNVEV (reference sequence). The CDR3 region has the DNA TGTGCCAGCAGCCGGGGAAGGACAGGGCACTATGGCTACACCTTC. Amino acids: CASSRGRTGHYGYTF.

This sequence joins TRBV4-1 and TRBJ2-1; 7 bases match TRBD1. The germline V gene encodes CDR1 MGHRA and CDR2 YSYEKL. V lost 0 bases to trimming and J lost 2 bases; unmatched junction nucleotides: 1. The CDR3 sequence is 15 residues long. The CDR3, as DNA: TGCGCCAGCAGCCAAGAGCAGGGGGCCTACAATGAGCAGTTCTTC. As protein: CASSQEQGAYNEQFF.

The rearrangement uses TRBV7-9 and TRBJ2-7, with 10 bases identical to TRBD2. The CDR3 is made up of 14 amino acids. V was clipped by 5 bases and J by 3 bases; unmatched bases: 4. CDR1 and CDR2 from the germline V gene are SEHNR and FQNEAQ (reference sequence). DNA for the CDR3: TGTGCCAGCAGCATTAGCGGGAGGCACTACGAGCAGTACTTC. Its protein product is CASSISGRHYEQYF. The variable domain in full, with the rest retrieved from reference TRBV7-9 and TRBJ2-7, is DTGVSQNPRHKITKRGQNVTFRCDPISEHNRLYWYRQTLGQGPEFLTYFQNEAQLEKSRLLSDRFSAERPKGSFSTLEIQRTEQGDSAMYLCASSISGRHYEQYFGPGTRLTVT.

The chain is built from TRBV28 and TRBJ1-1, with 8 bases fitting TRBD1. V shed 8 bases, J shed 8 bases, and the junction held 4 bases outside the gene matches. Germline lookup yields CDR1 MDHEN and CDR2 SYDVKM. The CDR3 spans 11 residues. CDR3 protein: CASARGREAFF. For the CDR3, the DNA is TGTGCCAGCGCCAGGGGGCGGGAAGCTTTCTTT.

The CDR3 here is CATSTLRDGLGYTF. The CDR3 DNA is TGTGCCACCAGCACCCTAAGGGACGGACTGGGCTACACCTTC. V is TRBV15 and J is TRBJ1-2; D may be TRBD1 (5 bases). Germline CDR1 is LNHNV and CDR2 is YYDKDF (reference sequence). CDR3 length equals 14 residues. V was trimmed by 4 bases and J by 8 bases, leaving 17 bases between them.

V usage is TRBV10-3 and J usage is TRBJ1-2; D not resolved. The CDR3 sequence is 12 residues long. Trimming took off 6 bases at V and 4 bases at J, with 9 bases between the two ends. The germline gives CDR1 ENHRY, CDR2 SYGVKD. The CDR3 sequence is CAIRAVLYGYTF. CDR3 DNA sequence: TGTGCCATCAGGGCAGTCCTCTATGGCTACACCTTC.

The chain has TRBV19 and TRBJ1-1; D might be TRBD1 (5 bases). Trimming cost V 1 base and J 2 bases, with 11 bases left between them. Germline CDR1 LNHDA, CDR2 SQIVND (reference sequence). This CDR3 region has 15 residues. The chain's CDR3 is CASSIGQGRNTEAFF. In DNA, the CDR3 is TGTGCCAGTAGTATAGGGCAGGGCCGCAACACTGAAGCTTTCTTT.

This sequence joins TRBV6-4 and TRBJ1-2; TRBD1 is a possible D gene (5 bases). The CDR3 extends over 15 amino acids. The germline CDR1 and CDR2 sequences are MRHNA and SNTAGT. With 5 bases removed from V and 3 bases from J, the gap between germline ends came to 16 bases. The CDR3: CASSPTGEGDYGYTF. The DNA of the CDR3 is TGTGCCAGCAGTCCCACGGGGGAAGGGGACTATGGCTACACCTTC.

The V call is TRBV28, the J call TRBJ2-7; possibly TRBD1 or TRBD2 for D (5 bases each). Trimming pared 2 bases from V and 5 bases from J, leaving 10 bases between. The CDR3 is made up of 13 amino acids. Germline CDR1 and CDR2: MDHEN and SYDVKM. The CDR3, as DNA: TGTGCCAGCAGTTTAGGGGGAGCGGACGAGCAGTACTTC. Translation gives CASSLGGADEQYF.

The chain employs TRBV5-5 and TRBJ2-3, with 7 bases lining up with TRBD2. V shed 0 bases and J 6 bases; nucleotides not matched to a gene: 19. The germline V gene encodes CDR1 SGHKS and CDR2 YYEKEE (reference sequence). The length of the CDR3 is 19 residues. CDR3 bases: TGTGCCAGCAGCTTGGCGGCCGGGGGGTCCCGCTTGAGGTGGGATACGCAGTATTTT. Protein product: CASSLAAGGSRLRWDTQYF.

This chain connects TRBV7-9 to TRBJ2-7, with a possible D match to TRBD2 (6 bases). Germline loops: CDR1 SEHNR, CDR2 FQNEAQ (reference sequence). V shed 7 bases and J shed 7 bases, with 17 bases lying between them. CDR3 length: 13 amino acids. The chain's CDR3 is CASTPAGRGEQYF. For the CDR3, the DNA is TGTGCCAGCACCCCCGCGGGGCGGGGAGAGCAGTACTTC.